This TCR beta chain stems from a study of neurological immune-mediated disorders. The study's findings and limits: The most TCR clonal expansion was seen in HTLV-1-associated myelopathy, and the least was seen in multiple sclerosis, which fell below healthy controls.

This clonotype was seen many times. What it recognizes is unknown. The cDNA was synthesized by 5'RACE incorporating 10-nucleotide random UMIs. MiXCR, applied by TCRdb to the 5' RACE reads, yields one record per CDR3 protein. The table lists just under 60,000 distinct CDR3 sequences, roughly 2.5% of them singletons, with around 3% in the top ten. Germline values: CDR1 SEHNR, CDR2 FQNEAQ (reference sequence). The CDR3 is made up of 15 amino acids. With 5 bases removed from V and 6 bases from J, the gap between germline ends came to 16 bases. Sequencing used PBMCs. The gene calls are TRBV7-9 and TRBJ1-4; D might be TRBD1 (5 bases). This sequence was found in a man aged 45-65 years with multiple sclerosis. Written as DNA, the CDR3 is TGTGCCAGCAGCCCGGGGACGAACGGGGATGAAAAACTGTTTTTT. As protein: CASSPGTNGDEKLFF.